Each of the 21 T cell receptor beta chains below was sequenced from the same sample in a study of blood T cell repertoires in COVID-19. Sequencing was performed with immunoSEQ multiplex PCR; in TCRdb, only in-frame clones are kept and a portion is missing. Found here are approximately 410,000 clones, about nine tenths of them singletons; the top ten hold almost 1.5%. The sequenced sample was peripheral blood. These receptors all stem from a woman aged 25 to 39 with active or convalescent COVID-19.

The chain combines TRBV3-1 (or the pseudogene TRBV3-2) with TRBJ1-3; D is uncertain. The CDR3 covers 13 residues. V lost 7 bases to trimming and J lost 7 bases, with 14 bases between them. In germline, CDR1 is LGHDT, CDR2 YNNKEL (reference sequence). The CDR3 DNA reads TGTGCCAGCACTCGTCGGGGAGGGAACACCATATATTTT. Residues: CASTRRGGNTIYF.

Concerning this clone: Within the sample, other DNA sequences also encode this same CDR3. V usage is TRBV6-5 and J usage is TRBJ1-1; the D gene is possibly TRBD1 (6 bases). Trimming removed 6 bases at V and 1 base at J, with 9 bases between. This CDR3 has 13 amino acids. Germline CDR1 and CDR2: MNHEY and SVGAGI. In nucleotides, the CDR3 is TGTGCCAGCAGGCCGGGACAGAACACTGAAGCTTTCTTT. Amino acids: CASRPGQNTEAFF.

The CDR3: CATSSQQGVAGNTIYF. The CDR3 nucleotides read TGTGCCACCAGCAGCCAGCAGGGGGTAGCTGGAAACACCATATATTTT. The chain is built from TRBV15 and TRBJ1-3; TRBD1 agrees at 7 bases. This CDR3 has 16 amino acids. The junction had 7 bases not matched to a gene; V was cut back by 3 bases and J by 2 bases. The germline CDR1 and CDR2 sequences are LNHNV and YYDKDF (reference sequence).

This clone was found once. The CDR3 protein is CASSFSGQSGYVPQYF. The CDR3 coding sequence is TGTGCCAGCAGTTTCTCCGGACAATCCGGCTACGTTCCCCAGTACTTC. This sequence joins TRBV27 and TRBJ2-5; TRBD1 might be the D (5 bases). From germline, CDR1 is MNHEY and CDR2 SMNVEV (reference sequence). The CDR3 contains 16 residues. Trimming left V 3 bases short and J 9 bases short, with 23 bases between.

This clone was recorded once. V is TRBV5-1 and J is TRBJ2-5; 8 positions match TRBD1. Germline V gives CDR1 SGHRS, CDR2 YFSETQ. The junction had 6 bases not matched to a gene; V was cut back by 0 bases and J by 5 bases. The CDR3 has 15 amino acids. The CDR3: CASSLGAGGMETQYF. The CDR3 DNA reads TGCGCCAGCAGCTTGGGGGCAGGGGGCATGGAGACCCAGTACTTC.

This chain links TRBV10-3 with TRBJ2-1; D is uncertain. Trimming left V 5 bases short and J 2 bases short, with 7 bases between. The CDR3 has 13 amino acids. Germline CDR1 is ENHRY and CDR2 is SYGVKD. The CDR3 DNA follows: TGTGCCATCAGTAGAGAGGCCTACAATGAGCAGTTCTTC. It codes for CAISREAYNEQFF.

The V call is TRBV4-1, the J call TRBJ2-7; 9 positions match TRBD2. V was clipped by 0 bases and J by 6 bases; unmatched bases: 6. Germline V gene sequence: CDR1 MGHRA, CDR2 YSYEKL. The CDR3 extends over 15 amino acids. The DNA for the CDR3 is TGCGCCAGCAGCCAAGATCGACTAGCGGAGGGCGAGCAGTACTTC. Translated: CASSQDRLAEGEQYF.

As concerns this clone: Other DNA sequences from this sample encode an identical CDR3 as well. J is TRBJ1-1 and V is TRBV9; the D gene is possibly TRBD1 (6 bases). The CDR3 loop spans 14 amino acids. V lost 3 bases and J lost 1, with 10 bases in between. Germline CDR1 and CDR2: SGDLS and YYNGEE. The DNA for the CDR3 is TGTGCCAGCAGCGATGGGGGCGGGAACACTGAAGCTTTCTTT. As protein: CASSDGGGNTEAFF.

V is TRBV19 and J is TRBJ1-1; 10 nucleotides agree with TRBD1. V was clipped by 7 bases and J by 3 bases; unmatched bases: 5. The CDR3 contains 14 residues. Germline CDR1 and CDR2: LNHDA and SQIVND (reference sequence). CDR3 sequence (DNA): TGTGCCAGTAAAAGACAGGGGGCGGACACTGAAGCTTTCTTT. Its protein product is CASKRQGADTEAFF.

As to this clone: Other DNA sequences in the same sample also yield this CDR3. The V gene is TRBV5-1, the J gene TRBJ2-2; possibly TRBD2 for D (5 bases). The germline V gene has CDR1 SGHRS and CDR2 YFSETQ. V was shortened by 1 base and J by 5 bases, with 9 bases between the two germline ends. This CDR3 has 14 residues. CDR3 sequence: CASSLSSGTGELFF. The CDR3 DNA sequence: TGCGCCAGCAGCTTGAGTTCGGGGACCGGGGAGCTGTTTTTT.

This chain links TRBV6-1 with TRBJ2-7; tentative D call: TRBD1 (5 bases). Germline V gene lookup returns CDR1 MNHNS and CDR2 SASEGT. The CDR3 is made up of 14 amino acids. The V end lost 2 bases, the J end lost 2 bases, and 10 bases lay between the germline ends. The CDR3 protein is CASSESDRTYEQYF. In nucleotides, the CDR3 is TGTGCCAGCAGTGAAAGTGACAGAACCTACGAGCAGTACTTC.

The CDR3, as DNA: TGTGCCACGGATAAGAGGGAGGATCAGCCCCAGCATTTT. It is translated as CATDKREDQPQHF. The J gene is TRBJ1-5, the V gene TRBV6-5; no reliable D call. CDR3 length equals 13 residues. CDR1 and CDR2 (germline): MNHEY, SVGAGI. Trimming removed 10 bases at V and 5 bases at J, with 15 bases between.

The CDR3 loop is CATWTNYEQYF. The CDR3 DNA follows: TGCGCCACCTGGACAAACTACGAGCAGTACTTC. V usage is TRBV10-2 and J usage is TRBJ2-7; the D gene is possibly TRBD1 (5 bases). From germline, CDR1 is WSHSY and CDR2 SAAADI. The CDR3 is made up of 11 amino acids. V was shortened by 10 bases and J by 3 bases, with 10 bases between the two germline ends.

This clone was detected once. The chain joins TRBV25-1 to TRBJ1-6; tentatively, D is TRBD1 (6 bases). The germline V gene has CDR1 MGHDK and CDR2 SYGVNS. The CDR3 runs to 14 residues. V lost 3 bases and J 10 bases, leaving 13 bases between the germline ends. Written as DNA, the CDR3 is TGTGCCAGCAGTGATCAGGGGTACGGCTCACCCCTCCACTTT. Amino acid sequence: CASSDQGYGSPLHF.

This clone was counted once. The rearrangement uses TRBV27 and TRBJ2-7; 9 nucleotides align to TRBD2. V dropped 6 bases and J dropped 0; count of bases not matched to a gene: 6. In germline, CDR1 is MNHEY, CDR2 SMNVEV (reference sequence). The CDR3 sequence is 15 residues long. The CDR3 coding sequence is TGTGCCAGCAGCCCAACTAGCGGGTACTCCTACGAGCAGTACTTC. Its translation is CASSPTSGYSYEQYF.

This clone was seen just once. This chain's CDR3 is CASSLGGGGVNQPQHF. DNA for the CDR3: TGTGCCAGCAGCCTAGGTGGGGGGGGCGTCAATCAGCCCCAGCATTTT. The chain has TRBV3-1 (or the pseudogene TRBV3-2) and TRBJ1-5; the D gene is possibly TRBD1 (6 bases). The CDR3 loop spans 16 amino acids. Germline V lookup: CDR1 LGHDT, CDR2 YNNKEL (reference sequence). Between the trimmed V and J ends, which lost 4 bases and 3 bases, there was a span of 16 bases.

This chain links TRBV25-1 with TRBJ2-1; TRBD2 aligns across 9 bases. The trim removed 6 bases at V and 1 base at J, leaving 4 bases unmatched. Germline V gene lookup returns CDR1 MGHDK and CDR2 SYGVNS. This CDR3 region has 15 residues. The CDR3 DNA follows: TGTGCCAGCAGCATAGCGGGGGCGTCCTACAATGAGCAGTTCTTC. It yields the protein CASSIAGASYNEQFF.

The chain couples TRBV2 to TRBJ2-2; 11 bases fit TRBD2. The CDR3 is 15 amino acids. From germline, CDR1 is SNHLY and CDR2 FYNNEI. V was clipped by 5 bases and J by 5 bases; unmatched bases: 4. Here the CDR3 DNA reads TGTGCCAGCAGTATAGCGGGAGGGATAACCGGGGAGCTGTTTTTT. Encoded protein: CASSIAGGITGELFF.

The J gene is TRBJ2-5, the V gene TRBV6-5; D is ambiguous. There are 13 residues in the CDR3. Trimming left V 5 bases short and J 3 bases short, with 10 bases between. CDR1 and CDR2 (germline): MNHEY, SVGAGI. The CDR3 protein is CASSPPAEETQYF. DNA of the CDR3: TGTGCCAGCAGTCCCCCGGCGGAAGAGACCCAGTACTTC.

The chain links TRBV12-3 or TRBV12-4 to TRBJ2-2; D may be TRBD1 (6 bases). With 5 bases removed from V and 12 bases from J, the gap between germline ends came to 7 bases. The CDR3 extends over 10 amino acids. The CDR3 sequence: CASSGGKLFF. As DNA, the CDR3 is TGTGCCAGCAGTGGGGGCAAGCTGTTTTTT.

This sequence joins TRBV19 and TRBJ1-2; D call uncertain. CDR3 length equals 16 residues. Trimming left V 5 bases short and J 3 bases short, with 19 bases between. The germline V gene encodes CDR1 LNHDA and CDR2 SQIVND (reference sequence). The CDR3 nucleotides are TGTGCCAGTAGTCAAAAGTCGAAGGAGTTCGACTATGGCTACACCTTC. Residues: CASSQKSKEFDYGYTF.